The entry that follows covers one TCR beta chain sequence. The data were taken from a study of blood T cell repertoires in COVID-19. Study summary: T cells, B-cell-depleted T cells, or PBMCs supplied cDNA or gDNA.

Authors' processing steps: Reference gene primer amplification gave estimated nucleated cell counts. Repertoires were generated with immunoSEQ multiplex PCR, while TCRdb's copy carries only in-frame clones and drops some. V and J calls and clone size are given by that table; D and trimming were obtained from the DNA. The sample lists roughly 220,000 clones; 82% were seen once. Patients in Seattle were enrolled during active infection, then followed longitudinally. The sequencing input was peripheral blood. This TCR came from a woman older than 75 with COVID-19, enrolled during active disease.

CDR3 loop: CASSLGASGHNTGELFF. The CDR3 DNA follows: TGCGCCAGCAGCTTAGGGGCCTCAGGACATAACACCGGGGAGCTGTTTTTT. V usage is TRBV5-1 and J usage is TRBJ2-2; maybe TRBD1 (5 bases). Trimming left V 2 bases short and J 2 bases short, with 16 bases between. The CDR3 loop spans 17 amino acids. CDR1 is SGHRS, CDR2 YFSETQ, per germline.